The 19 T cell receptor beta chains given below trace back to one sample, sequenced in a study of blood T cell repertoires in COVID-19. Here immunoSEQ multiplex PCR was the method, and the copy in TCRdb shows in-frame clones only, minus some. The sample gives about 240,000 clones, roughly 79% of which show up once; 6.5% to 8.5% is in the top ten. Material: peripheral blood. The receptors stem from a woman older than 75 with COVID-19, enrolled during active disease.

In DNA form, the CDR3 reads TGCGCCAGCAGCTTGGTGACAGGGGGCAGTGAAGCTTTCTTT. Protein product: CASSLVTGGSEAFF. V gene TRBV5-1 combines with J gene TRBJ1-1, with TRBD1 identical over 10 bases. In germline, CDR1 is SGHRS, CDR2 YFSETQ. V was pared by 0 bases and J by 7 bases, with 3 bases of the junction left unmatched. This CDR3 has 14 amino acids.

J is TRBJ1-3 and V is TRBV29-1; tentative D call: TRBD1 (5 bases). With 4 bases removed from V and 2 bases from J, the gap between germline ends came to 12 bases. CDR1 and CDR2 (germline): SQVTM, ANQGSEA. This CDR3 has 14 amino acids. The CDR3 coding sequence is TGCAGCGTTGCGGGGGTGGTAACTGGAAACACCATATATTTT. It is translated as CSVAGVVTGNTIYF. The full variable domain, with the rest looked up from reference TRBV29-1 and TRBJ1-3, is SAVISQKPSRDICQRGTSLTIQCQVDSQVTMMFWYRQQPGQSLTLIATANQGSEATYESGFVIDKFPISRPNLTFSTLTVSNMSPEDSSIYLCSVAGVVTGNTIYFGEGSWLTVV.

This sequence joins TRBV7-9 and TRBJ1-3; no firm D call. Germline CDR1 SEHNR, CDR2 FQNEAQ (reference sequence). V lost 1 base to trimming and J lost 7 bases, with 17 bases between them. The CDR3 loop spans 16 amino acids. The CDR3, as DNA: TGTGCCAGCAGCTTAGAGGCTGCAGGCTCTTCCAACACCATATATTTT. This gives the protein CASSLEAAGSSNTIYF.

The CDR3 spells CAWSPRTNNEQFF. For the CDR3, the DNA is TGTGCCTGGAGCCCGAGGACTAACAATGAGCAGTTCTTC. The chain uses TRBV30 and TRBJ2-1, with a weak D call TRBD2 (6 bases). CDR3 length equals 13 residues. V was pared by 3 bases and J by 5 bases, with 11 bases between. Germline lookup yields CDR1 GTSNPN and CDR2 SVGIG (reference sequence).

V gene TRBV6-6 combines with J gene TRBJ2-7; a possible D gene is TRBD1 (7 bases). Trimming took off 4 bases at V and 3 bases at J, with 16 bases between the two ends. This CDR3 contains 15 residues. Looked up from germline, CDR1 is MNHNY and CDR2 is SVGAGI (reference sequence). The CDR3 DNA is TGTGCCAGCAGTTCGACAGGGAGGAGCCTCTACGAGCAGTACTTC. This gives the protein CASSSTGRSLYEQYF.

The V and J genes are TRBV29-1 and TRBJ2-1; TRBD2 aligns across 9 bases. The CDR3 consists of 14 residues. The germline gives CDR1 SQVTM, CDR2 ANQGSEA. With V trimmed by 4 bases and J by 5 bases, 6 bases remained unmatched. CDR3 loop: CSVGGGRGDNEQFF. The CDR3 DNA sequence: TGCAGCGTTGGGGGCGGGAGGGGAGACAATGAGCAGTTCTTC.

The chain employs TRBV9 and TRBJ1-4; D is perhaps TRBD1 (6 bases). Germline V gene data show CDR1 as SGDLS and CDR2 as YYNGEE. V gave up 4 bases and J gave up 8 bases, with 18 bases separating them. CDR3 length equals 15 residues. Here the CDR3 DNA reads TGTGCCAGCAGCAGGAATACAGGGTTTGGGGAAAAACTGTTTTTT. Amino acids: CASSRNTGFGEKLFF.

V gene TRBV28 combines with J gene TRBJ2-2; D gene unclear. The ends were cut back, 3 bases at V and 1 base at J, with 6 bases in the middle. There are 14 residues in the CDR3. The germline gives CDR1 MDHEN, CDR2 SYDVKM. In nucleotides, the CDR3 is TGTGCCAGCAGTTTTCCCCTGAACACCGGGGAGCTGTTTTTT. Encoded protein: CASSFPLNTGELFF.

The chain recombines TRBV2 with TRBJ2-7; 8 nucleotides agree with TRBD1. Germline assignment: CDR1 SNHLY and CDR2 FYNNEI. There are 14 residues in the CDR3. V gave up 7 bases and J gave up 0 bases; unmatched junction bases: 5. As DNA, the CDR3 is TGTGCCAGCACCCGGGACAGGAGCTCCTACGAGCAGTACTTC. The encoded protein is CASTRDRSSYEQYF.

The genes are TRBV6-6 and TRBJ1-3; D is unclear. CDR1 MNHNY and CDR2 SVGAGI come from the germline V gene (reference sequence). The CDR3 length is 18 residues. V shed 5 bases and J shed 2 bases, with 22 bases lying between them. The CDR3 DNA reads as TGTGCCAGCAGTCCCCTGGGAGAGATCCTAGCGGCTGGAAACACCATATATTTT. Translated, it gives CASSPLGEILAAGNTIYF.

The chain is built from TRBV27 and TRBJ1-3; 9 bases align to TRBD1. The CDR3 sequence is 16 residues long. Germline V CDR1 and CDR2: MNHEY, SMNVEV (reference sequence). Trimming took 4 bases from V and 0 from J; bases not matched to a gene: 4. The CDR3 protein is CASSSGTGPSGNTIYF. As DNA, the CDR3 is TGTGCCAGCAGTTCCGGGACAGGGCCCTCTGGAAACACCATATATTTT.

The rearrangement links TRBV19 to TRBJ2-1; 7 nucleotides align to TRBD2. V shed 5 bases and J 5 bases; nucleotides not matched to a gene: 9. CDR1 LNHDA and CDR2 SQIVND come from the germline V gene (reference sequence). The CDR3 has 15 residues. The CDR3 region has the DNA TGTGCCAGTAGTCCATACGCGGGGACTAACAATGAGCAGTTCTTC. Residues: CASSPYAGTNNEQFF.

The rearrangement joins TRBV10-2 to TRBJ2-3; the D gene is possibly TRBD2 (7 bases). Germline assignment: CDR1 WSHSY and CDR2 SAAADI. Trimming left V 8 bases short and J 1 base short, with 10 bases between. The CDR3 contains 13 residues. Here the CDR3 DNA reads TGCGCCAGCGGGAGGGGGGGCACAGATACGCAGTATTTT. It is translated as CASGRGGTDTQYF.

The CDR3 sequence is CASSLMGASGNTIYF. The DNA for the CDR3 is TGTGCCAGCAGTTTAATGGGAGCATCTGGAAACACCATATATTTT. The V and J genes are TRBV28 and TRBJ1-3, with D uncertain. This CDR3 has 15 residues. CDR1 is MDHEN and CDR2 is SYDVKM in the germline V gene. Trimming stripped 2 bases from V and 1 base from J, with 9 bases between. The full variable domain, rest sourced from reference TRBV28 and TRBJ1-3, is DVKVTQSSRYLVKRTGEKVFLECVQDMDHENMFWYRQDPGLGLRLIYFSYDVKMKEKGDIPEGYSVSREKKERFSLILESASTNQTSMYLCASSLMGASGNTIYFGEGSWLTVV.

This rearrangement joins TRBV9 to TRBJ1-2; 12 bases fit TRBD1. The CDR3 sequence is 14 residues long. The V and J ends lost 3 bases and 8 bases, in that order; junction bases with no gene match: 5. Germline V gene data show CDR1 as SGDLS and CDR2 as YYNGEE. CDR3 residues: CASSDEGTGGGYTF. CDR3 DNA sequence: TGTGCCAGCAGCGACGAGGGGACAGGGGGCGGCTACACCTTC.

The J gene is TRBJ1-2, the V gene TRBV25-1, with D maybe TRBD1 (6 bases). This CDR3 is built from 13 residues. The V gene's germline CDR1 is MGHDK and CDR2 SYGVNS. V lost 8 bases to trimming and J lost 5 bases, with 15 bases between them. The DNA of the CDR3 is TGTGCCAGCTATGGGGGCAGTTTTTATGGCTACACCTTC. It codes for CASYGGSFYGYTF.

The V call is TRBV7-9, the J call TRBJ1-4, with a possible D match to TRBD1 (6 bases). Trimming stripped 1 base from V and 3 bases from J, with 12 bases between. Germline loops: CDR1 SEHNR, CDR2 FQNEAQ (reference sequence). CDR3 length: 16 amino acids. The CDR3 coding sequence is TGTGCCAGCAGCTTAGGAGGGGGAAGGGCTAATGAAAAACTGTTTTTT. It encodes CASSLGGGRANEKLFF. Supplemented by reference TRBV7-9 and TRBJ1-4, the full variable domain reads DTGVSQNPRHKITKRGQNVTFRCDPISEHNRLYWYRQTLGQGPEFLTYFQNEAQLEKSRLLSDRFSAERPKGSFSTLEIQRTEQGDSAMYLCASSLGGGRANEKLFFGSGTQLSVL.

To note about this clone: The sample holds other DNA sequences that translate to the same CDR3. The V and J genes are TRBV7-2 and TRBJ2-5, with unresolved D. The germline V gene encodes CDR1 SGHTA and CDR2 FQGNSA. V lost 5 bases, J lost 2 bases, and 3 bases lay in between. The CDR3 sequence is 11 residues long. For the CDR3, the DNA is TGTGCCAGCAGCCCTCAAGAGACCCAGTACTTC. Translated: CASSPQETQYF.

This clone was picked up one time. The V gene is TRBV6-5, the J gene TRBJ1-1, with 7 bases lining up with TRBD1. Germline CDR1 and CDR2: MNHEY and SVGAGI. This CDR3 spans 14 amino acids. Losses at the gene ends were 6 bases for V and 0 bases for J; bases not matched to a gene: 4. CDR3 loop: CASSLTGVNTEAFF. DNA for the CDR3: TGTGCCAGCAGCCTTACAGGGGTGAACACTGAAGCTTTCTTT.